Below, 7 T cell receptor beta chains from the same sample are listed, as sequenced in a study of blood T cell repertoires in COVID-19. Sequencing used immunoSEQ multiplex PCR; TCRdb keeps in-frame clones, though not all of them. The table lists 110,000 to 150,000 clones, 88% of them singletons. The sequencing sample was made of peripheral blood. The receptor set was obtained from a woman aged 45-65 years with acute or convalescent COVID-19.

In its sample, this clone was seen a few times. CDR3 bases: TGCGCCAGCAAGGCGGCCGAGCGGACCGGGGAGCTGTTTTTT. It is translated as CASKAAERTGELFF. The chain couples TRBV10-2 to TRBJ2-2; D may be TRBD2 (5 bases). This CDR3 comprises 14 residues. The germline CDR1 and CDR2 sequences are WSHSY and SAAADI. V was cut by 7 bases and J by 5 bases, with 14 bases left in between.

This chain connects TRBV7-9 to TRBJ2-2; 10 bases line up with TRBD2. CDR3 length: 15 residues. Germline-derived CDR1 and CDR2 are SEHNR and FQNEAQ (reference sequence). The junction had 6 bases not matched to a gene; V was cut back by 2 bases and J by 9 bases. CDR3 DNA sequence: TGTGCCAGCAGCTTATACCTAGCGGGAGTTCGGGAGCTGTTTTTT. Its translation is CASSLYLAGVRELFF.

The V gene is TRBV12-3 or TRBV12-4, the J gene TRBJ1-1; 9 bases agree with TRBD1. The length of the CDR3 is 12 residues. J was trimmed by 9 bases and V by 5 bases; bases with no gene match: 4. The CDR3 DNA reads as TGTGCCAGCAGTCCCGGACAGGGGAAAGCTTTCTTT. Protein: CASSPGQGKAFF.

This chain joins TRBV20-1 and TRBJ1-5; 10 bases line up with TRBD1. Germline values: CDR1 DFQATT, CDR2 SNEGSKA (reference sequence). V shed 3 bases, J shed 2 bases, and the junction held 10 bases outside the gene matches. CDR3 size: 17 residues. CDR3 DNA sequence: TGCAGTGCTAGTCGGGGACAGGGGTTTTTGGGCAATCAGCCCCAGCATTTT. Translation: CSASRGQGFLGNQPQHF.

In DNA, the CDR3 is TGTGCCAGTAGTATAGGCAGGGCGGCAAACACTGAAGCTTTCTTT. Protein sequence: CASSIGRAANTEAFF. V is TRBV19 and J is TRBJ1-1; D is perhaps TRBD1 (5 bases). V lost 1 base and J lost 2, with 11 bases in between. The CDR3 loop spans 15 amino acids. Germline CDR1 and CDR2: LNHDA and SQIVND (reference sequence).

The V and J genes are TRBV4-1 and TRBJ2-7; D may be TRBD2 (6 bases). This CDR3 has 16 residues. The V gene's germline CDR1 is MGHRA and CDR2 YSYEKL. Deletions cut 0 bases from V and 2 bases from J, with 14 bases between. The CDR3 nucleotides read TGCGCCAGCAGCCAAGATTGGCCGGGAGAAACCTACGAGCAGTACTTC. Translating it yields CASSQDWPGETYEQYF.

V usage is TRBV10-3 and J usage is TRBJ1-1, with D unclear. Germline CDR1 and CDR2: ENHRY and SYGVKD. This CDR3 is built from 15 residues. The V end was cut by 0 bases, the J end by 0 bases, with 8 bases between. CDR3 DNA sequence: TGTGCCATCAGTGAGTCGGAGACCTTGAACACTGAAGCTTTCTTT. Amino acid sequence: CAISESETLNTEAFF.